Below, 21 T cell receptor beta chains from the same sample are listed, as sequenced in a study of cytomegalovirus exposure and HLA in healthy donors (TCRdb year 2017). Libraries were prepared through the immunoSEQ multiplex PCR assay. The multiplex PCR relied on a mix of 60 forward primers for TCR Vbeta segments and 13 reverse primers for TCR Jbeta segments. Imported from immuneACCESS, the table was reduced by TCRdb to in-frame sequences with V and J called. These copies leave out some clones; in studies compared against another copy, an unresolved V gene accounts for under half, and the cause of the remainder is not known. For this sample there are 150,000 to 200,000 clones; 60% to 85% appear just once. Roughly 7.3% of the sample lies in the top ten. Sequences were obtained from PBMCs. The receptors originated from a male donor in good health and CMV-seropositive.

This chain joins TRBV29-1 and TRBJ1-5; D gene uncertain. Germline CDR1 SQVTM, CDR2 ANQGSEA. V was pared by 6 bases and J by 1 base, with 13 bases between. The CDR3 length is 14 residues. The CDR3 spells CSVSNTQSNQPQHF. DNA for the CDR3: TGCAGCGTCTCGAATACACAAAGCAATCAGCCCCAGCATTTT. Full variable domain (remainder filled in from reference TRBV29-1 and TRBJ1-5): SAVISQKPSRDICQRGTSLTIQCQVDSQVTMMFWYRQQPGQSLTLIATANQGSEATYESGFVIDKFPISRPNLTFSTLTVSNMSPEDSSIYLCSVSNTQSNQPQHFGDGTRLSIL.

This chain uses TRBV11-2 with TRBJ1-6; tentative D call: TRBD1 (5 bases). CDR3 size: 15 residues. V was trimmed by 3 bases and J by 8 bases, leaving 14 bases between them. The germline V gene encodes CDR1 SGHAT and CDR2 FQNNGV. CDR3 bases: TGTGCCAGCAGCTTCCCCCCTGGAGGGGATTCACCCCTCCACTTT. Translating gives CASSFPPGGDSPLHF. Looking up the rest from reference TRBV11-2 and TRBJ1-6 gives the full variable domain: EAGVAQSPRYKIIEKRQSVAFWCNPISGHATLYWYQQILGQGPKLLIQFQNNGVVDDSQLPKDRFSAERLKGVDSTLKIQPAKLEDSAVYLCASSFPPGGDSPLHFGNGTRLTVT.

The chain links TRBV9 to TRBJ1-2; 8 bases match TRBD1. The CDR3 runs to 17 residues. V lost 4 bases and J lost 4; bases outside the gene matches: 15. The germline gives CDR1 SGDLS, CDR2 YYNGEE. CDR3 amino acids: CASSSHTDRASFYGYTF. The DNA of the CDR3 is TGTGCCAGCAGCTCTCATACGGACAGGGCCTCTTTCTATGGCTACACCTTC.

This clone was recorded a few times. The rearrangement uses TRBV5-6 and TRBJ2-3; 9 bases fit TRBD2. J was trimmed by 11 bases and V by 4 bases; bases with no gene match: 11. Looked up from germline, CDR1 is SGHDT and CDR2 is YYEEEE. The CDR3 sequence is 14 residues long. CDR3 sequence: CASSPGSGGRGQYF. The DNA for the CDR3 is TGTGCCAGCAGCCCCGGTAGCGGGGGCCGGGGGCAGTATTTT. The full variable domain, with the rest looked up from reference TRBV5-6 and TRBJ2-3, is DAGVTQSPTHLIKTRGQQVTLRCSPKSGHDTVSWYQQALGQGPQFIFQYYEEEERQRGNFPDRFSGHQFPNYSSELNVNALLLGDSALYLCASSPGSGGRGQYFGPGTRLTVL.

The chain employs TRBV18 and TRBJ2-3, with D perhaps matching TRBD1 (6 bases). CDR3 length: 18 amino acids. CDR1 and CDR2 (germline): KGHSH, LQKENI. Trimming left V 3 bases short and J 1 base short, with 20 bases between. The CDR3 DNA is TGTGCCAGCTCACCGGGGAGAACAGGGACCCTTGGCACAGATACGCAGTATTTT. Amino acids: CASSPGRTGTLGTDTQYF.

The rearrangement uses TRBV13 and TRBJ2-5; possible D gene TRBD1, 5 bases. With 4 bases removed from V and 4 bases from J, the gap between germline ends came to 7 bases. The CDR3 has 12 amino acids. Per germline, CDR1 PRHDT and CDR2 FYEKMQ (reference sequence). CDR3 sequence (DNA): TGTGCCAGCAGCTGGGGCCGAGAGACCCAGTACTTC. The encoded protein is CASSWGRETQYF.

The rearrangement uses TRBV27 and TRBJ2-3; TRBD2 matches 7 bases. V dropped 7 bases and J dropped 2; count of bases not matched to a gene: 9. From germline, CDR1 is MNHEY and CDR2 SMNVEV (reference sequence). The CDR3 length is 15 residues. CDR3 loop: CASIRLAGATDTQYF. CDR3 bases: TGTGCCAGCATCAGACTAGCCGGAGCCACAGATACGCAGTATTTT.

The CDR3 DNA reads as TGTGCCAGCAGCTTCCATAGCACTGAAGCTTTCTTT. Translated, it gives CASSFHSTEAFF. The chain employs TRBV5-6 and TRBJ1-1, with D uncertain. V lost 2 bases and J 4 bases, leaving 6 bases between the germline ends. Germline-derived CDR1 and CDR2 are SGHDT and YYEEEE. This CDR3 is 12 amino acids long.

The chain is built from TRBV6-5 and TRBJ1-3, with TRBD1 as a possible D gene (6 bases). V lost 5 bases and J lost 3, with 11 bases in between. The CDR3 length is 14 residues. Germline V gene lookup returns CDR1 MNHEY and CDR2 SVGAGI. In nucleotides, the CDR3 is TGTGCCAGCAGTGACAGGATAATTGGAAACACCATATATTTT. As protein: CASSDRIIGNTIYF.

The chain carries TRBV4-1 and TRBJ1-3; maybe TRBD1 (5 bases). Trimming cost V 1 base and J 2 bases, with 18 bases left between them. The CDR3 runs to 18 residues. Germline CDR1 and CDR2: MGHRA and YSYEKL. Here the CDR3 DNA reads TGCGCCAGCAGCCAAGTCTCCGCGCAGGGAGGCGCTGGAAACACCATATATTTT. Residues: CASSQVSAQGGAGNTIYF.

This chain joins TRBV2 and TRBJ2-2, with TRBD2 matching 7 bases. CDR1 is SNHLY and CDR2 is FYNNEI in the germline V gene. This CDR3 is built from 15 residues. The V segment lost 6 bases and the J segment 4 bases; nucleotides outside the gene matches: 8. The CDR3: CASSVEGGPTGELFF. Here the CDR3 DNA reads TGTGCCAGCAGCGTAGAGGGAGGGCCCACCGGGGAGCTGTTTTTT.

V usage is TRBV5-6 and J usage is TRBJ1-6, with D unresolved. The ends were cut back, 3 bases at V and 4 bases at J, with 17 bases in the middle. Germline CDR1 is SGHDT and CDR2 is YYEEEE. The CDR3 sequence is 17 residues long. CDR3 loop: CASSSLRAGSYNSPLHF. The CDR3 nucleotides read TGTGCCAGCAGCTCCCTTAGGGCGGGTTCTTATAATTCACCCCTCCACTTT.

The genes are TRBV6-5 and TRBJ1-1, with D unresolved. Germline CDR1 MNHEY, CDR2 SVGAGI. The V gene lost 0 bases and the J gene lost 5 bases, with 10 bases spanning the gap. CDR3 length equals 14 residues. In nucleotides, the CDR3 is TGTGCCAGCAGTTACTCGCTCGAGAGGACTGAAGCTTTCTTT. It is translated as CASSYSLERTEAFF.

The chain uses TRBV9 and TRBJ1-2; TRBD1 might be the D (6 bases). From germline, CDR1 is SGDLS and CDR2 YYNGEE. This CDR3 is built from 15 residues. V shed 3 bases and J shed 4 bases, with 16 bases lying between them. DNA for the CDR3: TGTGCCAGCAGCGGAGGAGGCAGGGGATCCTATGGCTACACCTTC. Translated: CASSGGGRGSYGYTF. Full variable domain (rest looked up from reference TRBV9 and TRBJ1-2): DSGVTQTPKHLITATGQRVTLRCSPRSGDLSVYWYQQSLDQGLQFLIQYYNGEERAKGNILERFSAQQFPDLHSELNLSSLELGDSALYFCASSGGGRGSYGYTFGSGTRLTVV.

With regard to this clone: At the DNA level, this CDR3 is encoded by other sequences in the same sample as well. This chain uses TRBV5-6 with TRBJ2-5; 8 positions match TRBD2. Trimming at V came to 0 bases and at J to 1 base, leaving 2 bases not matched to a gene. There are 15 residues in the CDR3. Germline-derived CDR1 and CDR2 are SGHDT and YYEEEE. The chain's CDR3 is CASSLAGGPQETQYF. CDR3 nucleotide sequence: TGTGCCAGCAGCTTGGCGGGGGGGCCCCAAGAGACCCAGTACTTC.

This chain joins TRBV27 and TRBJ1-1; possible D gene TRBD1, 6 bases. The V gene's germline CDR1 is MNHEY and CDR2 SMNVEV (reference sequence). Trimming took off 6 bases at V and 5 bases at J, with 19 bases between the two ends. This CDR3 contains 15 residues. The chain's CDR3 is CASSLLGGLATEAFF. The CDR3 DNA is TGTGCCAGCAGCCTCTTAGGGGGTTTAGCGACTGAAGCTTTCTTT.

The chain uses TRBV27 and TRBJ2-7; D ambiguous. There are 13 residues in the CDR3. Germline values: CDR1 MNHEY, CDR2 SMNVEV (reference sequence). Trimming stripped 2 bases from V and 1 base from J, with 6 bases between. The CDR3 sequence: CASSLGQSYEQYF. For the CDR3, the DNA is TGTGCCAGCAGTTTAGGGCAGTCCTACGAGCAGTACTTC.

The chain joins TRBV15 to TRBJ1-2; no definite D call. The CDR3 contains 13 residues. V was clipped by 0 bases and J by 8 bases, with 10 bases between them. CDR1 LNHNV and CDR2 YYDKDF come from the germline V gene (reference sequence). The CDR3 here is CATSRDAGRGYTF. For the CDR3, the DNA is TGTGCCACCAGCAGAGATGCGGGCCGGGGCTACACCTTC.

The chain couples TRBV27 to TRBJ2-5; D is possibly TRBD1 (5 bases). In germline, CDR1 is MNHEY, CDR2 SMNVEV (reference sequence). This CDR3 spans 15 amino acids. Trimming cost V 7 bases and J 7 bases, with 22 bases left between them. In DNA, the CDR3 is TGTGCCAGCACCTCTGGTTGGGGTGGGCAGGGGACCCAGTACTTC. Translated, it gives CASTSGWGGQGTQYF.

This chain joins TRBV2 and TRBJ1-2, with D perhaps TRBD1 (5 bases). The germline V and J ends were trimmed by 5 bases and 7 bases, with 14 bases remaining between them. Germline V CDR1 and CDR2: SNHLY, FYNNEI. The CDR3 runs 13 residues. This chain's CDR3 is CASSLRRGGGYTF. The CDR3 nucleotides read TGTGCCAGCAGTTTACGAAGGGGCGGTGGCTACACCTTC.

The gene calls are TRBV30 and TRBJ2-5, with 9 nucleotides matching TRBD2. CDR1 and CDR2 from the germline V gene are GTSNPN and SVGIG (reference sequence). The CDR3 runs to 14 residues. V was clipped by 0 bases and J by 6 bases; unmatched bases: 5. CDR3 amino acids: CAWSVGTSSQTQYF. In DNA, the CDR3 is TGTGCCTGGAGTGTGGGGACTAGCAGTCAGACCCAGTACTTC.